Each of the 27 T cell receptor beta chains below was sequenced from the same sample in a study of blood T cell repertoires in COVID-19. Repertoires were generated with immunoSEQ multiplex PCR, while TCRdb's copy carries only in-frame clones and drops some. The sample carries 140,000 to 150,000 clones, around 82% recorded once. Input material: PBMCs or T cells enriched from blood (not recorded which). Receptor source: a woman aged 50 to 60 who had recovered from COVID-19.

The chain couples TRBV12-3 or TRBV12-4 to TRBJ1-2; 7 nucleotides agree with TRBD1. The V segment lost 7 bases and the J segment 6 bases; nucleotides outside the gene matches: 8. This CDR3 spans 13 amino acids. Here the CDR3 reads CASTLTGKHGYTF. The CDR3 DNA reads as TGTGCCAGCACCCTGACAGGGAAACATGGCTACACCTTC.

The rearrangement uses TRBV12-3 or TRBV12-4 and TRBJ1-1; 8 bases fit TRBD1. There are 13 residues in the CDR3. V dropped 4 bases and J dropped 5; count of bases not matched to a gene: 3. The CDR3 loop reads CASSWTGRTEAFF. CDR3 nucleotide sequence: TGTGCCAGCAGTTGGACAGGGAGGACTGAAGCTTTCTTT.

In this sample, this clone turned up a few times. Just one base apart from a much larger clone, this may be a read error. This chain uses TRBV11-3 with TRBJ2-5; 7 nucleotides match TRBD2. V shed 4 bases and J 2 bases; nucleotides not matched to a gene: 1. CDR1 is SGHNT, CDR2 YENEEA, per germline. This CDR3 has 13 residues. In DNA, the CDR3 is TGTGCCAGCAGCTGGACTAGGCAAGAGACCCAGTACTTC. Residues: CASSWTRQETQYF. Full variable domain (outside the CDR3, taken from reference TRBV11-3 and TRBJ2-5): EAGVVQSPRYKIIEKKQPVAFWCNPISGHNTLYWYLQNLGQGPELLIRYENEEAVDDSQLPKDRFSAERLKGVDSTLKIQPAELGDSAVYLCASSWTRQETQYFGPGTRLLVL.

V is TRBV5-1 and J is TRBJ1-1, with D unclear. Trimming left V 5 bases short and J 4 bases short, with 15 bases between. Germline values: CDR1 SGHRS, CDR2 YFSETQ. The CDR3 covers 14 residues. CDR3 residues: CASRTPGFGTEAFF. The DNA of the CDR3 is TGCGCCAGCAGGACACCGGGGTTCGGCACTGAAGCTTTCTTT.

V gene TRBV29-1 combines with J gene TRBJ1-1; TRBD1 matches 10 bases. CDR3 length: 13 amino acids. With V trimmed by 7 bases and J by 5 bases, 7 bases remained unmatched. Germline values: CDR1 SQVTM, CDR2 ANQGSEA. CDR3 sequence (DNA): TGCAGCGGCGGGACAGGGGTTGGGACTGAAGCTTTCTTT. Protein sequence: CSGGTGVGTEAFF.

The chain carries TRBV15 and TRBJ2-5; possible D gene TRBD2, 7 bases. Germline loops: CDR1 LNHNV, CDR2 YYDKDF (reference sequence). The V end lost 0 bases, the J end lost 5 bases, and 16 bases lay between the germline ends. The CDR3 has 16 amino acids. CDR3 bases: TGTGCCACCAGCAGAGATCGGGGGGCCTCGTTTGAGACCCAGTACTTC. Protein: CATSRDRGASFETQYF.

This clone was seen ten or more times. The chain carries TRBV6-1 and TRBJ2-7; 11 positions match TRBD1. The V gene end was trimmed by 1 base and the J gene end by 3 bases; junction bases not matched to a gene: 2. In germline, CDR1 is MNHNS, CDR2 SASEGT. This CDR3 contains 15 residues. CDR3 loop: CASSEDGTGGYEQYV. The CDR3 nucleotides are TGTGCCAGCAGTGAAGATGGGACAGGGGGCTACGAGCAGTACGTC.

CDR3 DNA sequence: TGTGCCAGCAGGCGATCCGTAGCGGGGGGGTACAATGAGCAGTTCTTC. Protein sequence: CASRRSVAGGYNEQFF. The chain has TRBV2 and TRBJ2-1; 11 bases are a match to TRBD2. The V gene's germline CDR1 is SNHLY and CDR2 FYNNEI. With 6 bases clipped from V and 4 bases from J, the junction kept 8 bases outside the gene matches. The CDR3 runs to 16 residues.

The gene calls are TRBV15 and TRBJ2-7; 10 bases are a match to TRBD2. Per the germline V gene, CDR1 is LNHNV and CDR2 is YYDKDF (reference sequence). V trimming: 1 base; J trimming: 5 bases; junction bases outside the gene matches: 8. The length of the CDR3 is 16 residues. The DNA of the CDR3 is TGTGCCACCAGCAGAGCTAGCGGGGGCCCAAGAGACGAGCAGTACTTC. Protein product: CATSRASGGPRDEQYF. Full variable domain (rest looked up from reference TRBV15 and TRBJ2-7): DAMVIQNPRYQVTQFGKPVTLSCSQTLNHNVMYWYQQKSSQAPKLLFHYYDKDFNNEADTPDNFQSRRPNTSFCFLDIRSPGLGDTAMYLCATSRASGGPRDEQYFGPGTRLTVT.

The chain combines TRBV6-5 with TRBJ1-2, with a possible D match to TRBD1 (5 bases). CDR1 and CDR2 (germline): MNHEY, SVGAGI. CDR3 length: 14 residues. The ends were cut back, 1 base at V and 10 bases at J, with 16 bases in the middle. Here the CDR3 DNA reads TGTGCCAGCAGTTACTTCGACAGTCCTCAGGACTACACCTTC. This gives the protein CASSYFDSPQDYTF.

This chain joins TRBV5-1 and TRBJ1-1; maybe TRBD1 (5 bases). V was clipped by 4 bases and J by 0 bases, with 10 bases between them. The length of the CDR3 is 14 residues. Germline values: CDR1 SGHRS, CDR2 YFSETQ. The CDR3 reads CASSPDTMNTEAFF. The CDR3 DNA is TGCGCCAGCAGCCCGGACACTATGAACACTGAAGCTTTCTTT.

V gene TRBV27 combines with J gene TRBJ1-4; D is perhaps TRBD1 (5 bases). The CDR3 extends over 14 amino acids. Germline V CDR1 and CDR2: MNHEY, SMNVEV (reference sequence). V shed 5 bases and J shed 8 bases, with 15 bases lying between them. CDR3 amino acids: CASSVRVFGEKLFF. CDR3 coding DNA: TGTGCCAGCAGTGTCAGGGTTTTTGGAGAAAAACTGTTTTTT. The variable domain in full, completed from reference TRBV27 and TRBJ1-4, reads EAQVTQNPRYLITVTGKKLTVTCSQNMNHEYMSWYRQDPGLGLRQIYYSMNVEVTDKGDVPEGYKVSRKEKRNFPLILESPSPNQTSLYFCASSVRVFGEKLFFGSGTQLSVL.

This chain uses TRBV12-3 or TRBV12-4 with TRBJ1-1, with 8 bases matching TRBD1. V shed 10 bases, J shed 7 bases, and the junction held 11 bases outside the gene matches. The CDR3 loop spans 13 amino acids. CDR3 nucleotides: TGTGCCATCCCGACAGGGGCAAGTAATGAAGCTTTCTTT. Its protein is CAIPTGASNEAFF.

The chain joins TRBV2 to TRBJ2-3; possibly TRBD2 for D (7 bases). Per germline, CDR1 SNHLY and CDR2 FYNNEI. This CDR3 has 14 residues. With 4 bases removed from V and 5 bases from J, the gap between germline ends came to 13 bases. Written as DNA, the CDR3 is TGTGCCAGCAGTGTCGGAGGGGGGGAAGATACGCAGTATTTT. Translated, it gives CASSVGGGEDTQYF.

V gene TRBV6-1 combines with J gene TRBJ2-5; 12 bases fit TRBD2. Germline V lookup: CDR1 MNHNS, CDR2 SASEGT. CDR3 size: 17 residues. V lost 4 bases, J lost 1 base, and 7 bases stayed unmatched. CDR3 loop: CASSGLTSGGSQETQYF. The CDR3 DNA follows: TGTGCCAGCAGTGGGCTGACTAGCGGGGGATCCCAAGAGACCCAGTACTTC.

This clone was counted at least ten times. Other DNA sequences in the sample encode the same CDR3. The chain carries TRBV18 and TRBJ1-6; TRBD1 agrees at 8 bases. The CDR3 covers 14 residues. Germline CDR1 reads KGHSH; CDR2 reads LQKENI. Unmatched junction bases numbered 6, after V lost 6 bases and J lost 8 bases. CDR3 coding DNA: TGTGCCAGCTCTCCCACAGGGGGGGATTCACCCCTCCACTTT. Its protein product is CASSPTGGDSPLHF.

The V gene is TRBV5-1, the J gene TRBJ2-1; maybe TRBD1 (6 bases). Germline V CDR1 and CDR2: SGHRS, YFSETQ. Trimming removed 4 bases from V and 8 bases from J, with 13 bases in between. This CDR3 has 13 amino acids. CDR3 loop: CASSQGYRDEQFF. The CDR3 nucleotides read TGCGCCAGCAGCCAAGGTTACAGGGATGAGCAGTTCTTC. The variable domain in full, with the rest retrieved from reference TRBV5-1 and TRBJ2-1, is KAGVTQTPRYLIKTRGQQVTLSCSPISGHRSVSWYQQTPGQGLQFLFEYFSETQRNKGNFPGRFSGRQFSNSRSEMNVSTLELGDSALYLCASSQGYRDEQFFGPGTRLTVL.

This chain connects TRBV28 to TRBJ1-5, with 9 bases fitting TRBD1. Germline CDR1 reads MDHEN; CDR2 reads SYDVKM. V lost 3 bases and J lost 2; bases outside the gene matches: 5. The CDR3 runs to 16 residues. CDR3 DNA sequence: TGTGCCAGCAGTTTGGGACAGGGCGACGGCAATCAGCCCCAGCATTTT. It is translated as CASSLGQGDGNQPQHF.

The chain employs TRBV12-1 and TRBJ1-5. TRBV12-1 is a pseudogene. CDR3 length equals 15 residues. CDR3: CASSFQTRGNQPQHF. Written as DNA, the CDR3 is TGTGCCAGCAGCTTTCAAACGAGGGGCAATCAGCCCCAGCATTTT.

The J gene is TRBJ1-4, the V gene TRBV5-1, with a weak D call TRBD1 (5 bases). The CDR3 contains 16 residues. Germline V lookup: CDR1 SGHRS, CDR2 YFSETQ. Trimming pared 0 bases from V and 8 bases from J, leaving 17 bases between. This CDR3 is CASSLDPTYRGEKLFF. In DNA form, the CDR3 reads TGCGCCAGCAGCTTGGACCCGACTTACCGGGGGGAAAAACTGTTTTTT.

The chain carries TRBV5-4 and TRBJ1-1; D not certain. The CDR3 is made up of 14 amino acids. Trimming removed 4 bases at V and 1 base at J, with 11 bases between. CDR1 is SGHNT, CDR2 YYREEE, per germline (reference sequence). The CDR3 sequence is CASSREWQNTEAFF. CDR3 nucleotides: TGTGCCAGCAGCCGGGAGTGGCAGAACACTGAAGCTTTCTTT.

The V and J genes are TRBV5-1 and TRBJ2-7; 8 bases fit TRBD1. J was trimmed by 0 bases and V by 4 bases; bases with no gene match: 9. Germline CDR1 SGHRS, CDR2 YFSETQ. The length of the CDR3 is 16 residues. The CDR3 sequence: CASSAFTGGTSYEQYF. The CDR3 DNA reads TGCGCCAGCAGCGCCTTTACAGGGGGGACCTCCTACGAGCAGTACTTC.

V and J are TRBV6-8 and TRBJ1-1; D unresolved. V lost 7 bases and J lost 10, with 22 bases in between. The CDR3 runs to 14 residues. Germline V lookup: CDR1 MNHGY, CDR2 SAAAGT. CDR3 region: CASTPNRGKRRAFF. The CDR3 nucleotides read TGTGCCAGCACCCCCAACCGGGGAAAAAGAAGAGCTTTCTTT.

The chain recombines TRBV19 with TRBJ1-2, with D possibly TRBD1 on 6 matching bases. This CDR3 is 15 amino acids long. With 5 bases removed from V and 5 bases from J, the gap between germline ends came to 18 bases. Germline V gene sequence: CDR1 LNHDA, CDR2 SQIVND (reference sequence). The CDR3 reads CASSELTGLGYGYTF. The CDR3 DNA follows: TGTGCCAGTAGTGAACTGACAGGCCTCGGATATGGCTACACCTTC.

The DNA of the CDR3 is TGTGCCAGCGGCCGGAGTGACTATGGCTACACCTTC. Translated: CASGRSDYGYTF. The V gene is TRBV7-8, the J gene TRBJ1-2; no clear D gene. Between the trimmed V and J ends, which lost 8 bases and 3 bases, there was a span of 10 bases. Germline-derived CDR1 and CDR2 are SGHVS and FQNEAQ. The CDR3 has 12 residues.

The sample holds one count of this clone. V is TRBV30 and J is TRBJ1-5; D gene unclear. Germline CDR1 and CDR2: GTSNPN and SVGIG (reference sequence). This CDR3 spans 13 amino acids. With 1 base removed from V and 0 bases from J, the gap between germline ends came to 4 bases. This CDR3 reads CAWSGSSNQPQHF. CDR3 nucleotide sequence: TGTGCCTGGAGTGGGAGTAGCAATCAGCCCCAGCATTTT.

The chain combines TRBV19 with TRBJ2-1, with 10 positions matching TRBD2. The CDR3 loop spans 16 amino acids. Trimming removed 1 base from V and 11 bases from J; junction bases left unmatched: 11. Germline loops: CDR1 LNHDA, CDR2 SQIVND (reference sequence). The CDR3 nucleotides read TGTGCCAGTAGTATAGGAGGAGCGGGGGGGCCTGAAAAGCAGTTCTTC. Translating gives CASSIGGAGGPEKQFF.